This T cell receptor (beta chain) was captured in a study of Graves' ophthalmopathy and Graves' hyperthyroidism (dated by TCRdb to between 2018 and 2020). About the investigation overall: Peripheral blood was collected before any treatment was given, at the time of initial diagnosis. The study used TCR beta repertoire signatures to distinguish Graves' ophthalmopathy from Graves' hyperthyroidism and to predict progression to ophthalmopathy. In total, 135 blood samples were TCR-sequenced: 43 ophthalmopathy, under 85 hyperthyroidism and some 17 hyperthyroidism-to-ophthalmopathy patients. A discovery set of 100 patients (roughly 43 ophthalmopathy, 55 to 65 stable hyperthyroidism) was enrolled to explore V-J signatures distinguishing ophthalmopathy from hyperthyroidism. The independent validation cohort included under 20 hyperthyroidism patients plus 17 patients who later progressed from hyperthyroidism to ophthalmopathy. In over 5 hyperthyroidism patients, the T-cell repertoire of thyroid tissue was compared with the T-cell repertoire of blood. Once sampling was done, hyperthyroidism patients were given methimazole at a starting dose of 30 mg daily, while ophthalmopathy patients were given high-dose intravenous methylprednisolone.

The ophthalmopathy patients had moderately to severely active disease, with a Clinical Activity Score of 3 or higher, a NOSPECS grade of 4 or higher, and a disease duration of less than 3 months. Patients with other autoimmune diseases, uncontrolled infections, pregnancy or lactation were excluded from the study. Diagnosis relied on clinical symptoms, serum thyroxine, TRAb, thyroid ultrasound and orbital computed tomography. PBMCs were isolated from 10 ml of fresh peripheral blood by Ficoll-Paque density gradient centrifugation. Trizol reagent was used to extract the total RNA, and its quality was then checked on an Agilent 2100 Bioanalyzer. For repertoire sequencing, TCR beta CDR3 regions were amplified from RNA transcripts. The first round of RT-PCR was done with HTBI primers and the Qiagen OneStep RT-PCR kit, and was followed by a second round of multiplex PCR, then size selection and purification. The libraries underwent paired-end sequencing with 100 bp reads on an Illumina HiSeq2000. In the authors' own workflow: SOAPnuke was used to process the reads, removing any read that contained adapters or uncalled bases, had a mean Phred below 15, or lacked an exact match to the constant primer or identifier. High-quality paired reads were merged with COPE v1.2.5. Unique nucleotide sequences were defined as clonotypes and aligned to IMGT TRB V, D and J references using MiTCR v1.1. Analysis was restricted to V-J combinations with a frequency above 0.0001, which covered 98% to 99.2% of repertoires. For each V-J combination, a TCR clonal expansion and chaos score was defined as the ratio of F50 clonal expansion to chaos observed in the TCRdist matrix. Welch's t-statistics and random forest were used to reduce features to 13 V-J combinations, which were fed into a naive Bayes classifier. The Morisita-Horn index was used to measure how similar the thyroid and blood repertoires were. TCRdb handled the public reads itself, with Q25 trimming in fastp and clone calling in MiXCR, and kept productive beta chains. CDR3 protein duplicates are merged, each entry listing the most common genes and DNA. Clone size and V and J calls follow TCRdb, not the original study. Across this sample there are approximately 640,000 distinct CDR3 sequences, with more than 40% seen only once. The ten largest account for under 3.5% of the sample.

The junction shows trimming of 2 bases on V and 6 bases on J, plus 10 bases between the germline ends. Including cysteine and phenylalanine, the CDR3 has 13 amino acids. Only the CDR3 DNA is retained, 39 bases long and in frame from the first base. The germline V gene (reference sequence) yields SEHNR for CDR1 and FQNEAQ for CDR2. A note on this clonotype: Its target antigen remains unknown. No much larger clone is present one base from it, and per-base qualities are unavailable.

The investigation overall reported the following: Ophthalmopathy was separated from stable hyperthyroidism by the 13-signature model with roughly 87% sensitivity and around 81% specificity in cross-validation and with 80%/75% in the test set. Sample size was not statistically predetermined, and group allocation was not concealed from the investigators. Most of the expanded thyroid clonotypes with a frequency above 0.001 were also detected in blood, and it was suggested that the thyroid immune response may be reflected by blood repertoires. In validation, the model predicted ophthalmopathy progression with 55% to 71% sensitivity and roughly 72% specificity; roughly eleven predicted patients were CT-confirmed with GO in a median of around 6 months.

The origin of this receptor is an adult man with Graves' ophthalmopathy. This chain is built from TRBV7-9 and TRBJ1-1; 5 matching bases give a weak D call of TRBD1. Sequencing input: peripheral blood. The bases read TGTGCCAGCAGCTTAAGGGACGGCTCTGAAGCTTTCTTT. This translates into CASSLRDGSEAFF. Where the CDR3 stops, the reference TRBV7-9 and TRBJ1-1 genes take over; the full variable domain is DTGVSQNPRHKITKRGQNVTFRCDPISEHNRLYWYRQTLGQGPEFLTYFQNEAQLEKSRLLSDRFSAERPKGSFSTLEIQRTEQGDSAMYLCASSLRDGSEAFFGQGTRLTVV.